The text below deals with one TCR beta chain. This clonotype was observed a few times. No antigen is known for it. The record has no base qualities; no much larger clone is one base away. The data belong to a study of identical twins (dated by TCRdb to the mid-2010s). About the full investigation: The study deep-sequenced TCR alpha and beta repertoires from monozygotic twins, unrelated adults of various ages and cord blood to test whether fetal clonotypes persist. Replicate twin experiments were performed at different times using different library preparation protocols to rule out contamination.

Only healthy Caucasian donors were included. The twin cohort consisted of three pairs of female monozygotic twins, all aged roughly 18 to 30 years. Peripheral blood mononuclear cells were the source from which RNA for the TCR libraries was isolated. From the cysteine through the phenylalanine, the CDR3 covers 15 amino acids. Only CDR3 DNA remains: 45 bases, in frame from the first base. V loses 3 bases, J loses 2 bases, and the germline ends lie 15 bases apart. The CDR1 and CDR2 encoded by the germline V gene are SGDLS and YYNGEE. Paper-wide results and their limitations: Abundant cord blood beta clonotypes had fewer insertions, young adult naive repertoires showed a similar but weaker trend, and memory repertoires showed no such trend. Invariant T cells such as MAIT and iNKT could partly confound zero-insertion analyses, although diverse VJ usage argued against such confounding for most clonotypes. Out-of-frame TCR alpha sharing in monozygotic twins was systematically underestimated by recombination models, whereas sharing between unrelated individuals was in agreement with the recombination models. In beta out-of-frame sequences, excess twin sharing was weaker, because having fewer shared sequences lowered the signal-to-noise ratio. Because the same donors could not be followed over many years, the conclusions depended on cross-sectional statistical analysis. Out-of-frame TCR alpha sequences shared between twins showed an excess of low generation-probability sequences compared with coincidental sharing between unrelated individuals.

Preparation of the library involved 5' RACE. Instrument used: Illumina HiSeq 2000. Template switching added a universal primer binding site, and the final cDNA carried a unique molecular identifier that allowed TCR cDNA molecules to be counted accurately. First-strand cDNA for TCR alpha and beta chains was synthesized from specific primers in the conserved constant-segment region. To control for contamination, every cDNA library carried two barcodes: a SMART-Mk sample barcode plus Illumina barcodes. Two successive PCR steps introduced TruSeq adapter sequences along with Illumina sample barcodes. The Illumina HiSeq platform was used with custom primers to sequence TCR alpha and beta cDNA libraries. Processing in the source paper ran as follows. Unique molecular identifiers were extracted from raw reads with MiGEC, and CDR3 positions were determined with MiXCR. Recombination models were inferred per individual with the repgenHMM and IGoR tools using an EM algorithm. The tcR package in R was used for shared clonotype analysis, with sharing normalized by the product of cloneset sizes. To study raw recombination free of thymic and clonal selection effects, out-of-frame nonproductive sequences were analyzed. TCRdb trimmed the raw reads at Q25, called clones with MiXCR and kept productive beta chains. Merged by CDR3 protein, the rows form single entries marked with the most common genes and DNA. The V and J calls and clone size come from TCRdb's table, not from the authors' own analysis. The sample table contains more than 600,000 distinct CDR3 sequences; only one count was recorded for about 18% of them. The ten largest clones represent around 13% of the sample.

The data also belong to a second study, concerning T cells expressing NK-cell markers. According to the second study: Three sorted T-cell subsets (CD3+CD56+NKG2C+, CD3+CD56+NKG2C- and CD3+CD56-NKG2C+) from fewer than 10 donors had their TCR beta-chain repertoires profiled. Among the eight sequenced donors, only one was HCMV-seronegative, while the other seven were HCMV-seropositive. To restrict sorting to alphabetaTCR-expressing T cells, an anti-gammadeltaTCR antibody was added in several experiments. For five or six donors, the dominant CD3+CD56+NKG2C+ clonotypes were among the top 10 CD8+ clonotypes and accounted for about 1.0-7.5% of CD8+ T cells. Those dominant clonotypes were again the most abundant among CD3+CD56-NKG2C+ cells in a few donors, at about 25-60.1%. It remained unclear whether the expanded NKG2C-expressing T cell clones were specific for HCMV antigens. The study sequenced eight donors, all healthy volunteers chosen at random: three men and five women. A commercial ELISA kit detecting HCMV-specific IgG in serum was used to determine HCMV serostatus. For more than 5 donors, unsorted PBMC were also used to sequence bulk peripheral blood T-cell repertoires. MIGEC handled demultiplexing of the reads and grouping by UMI, while MiTCR was used to assemble and quantify clonotypes. To remove erroneous sequences, TCR cDNA sequences were retained only when supported by two or more reads. The tcR package was used for downstream repertoire analysis, with clonotypes matched between fractions based on CDR3 nucleotide sequence plus V segment. VDJmatch was used to annotate antigen specificity against VDJdb, with one amino acid substitution in CDR3 permitted.

The rearrangement combines TRBV9 with TRBJ2-7; the D gene is possibly TRBD1 or TRBD2, each agreeing over 5 bases. The sequence was collected from a woman aged 18-29 years in good health. Sequencing was carried out using PBMCs. The CDR3 protein is CASSGSRDGPYEQYF. The sequence in DNA is TGTGCCAGCAGCGGCTCCCGGGACGGCCCCTACGAGCAGTACTTC. The CDR3 plus the reference TRBV9 and TRBJ2-7 genes for the other parts give the full variable domain: DSGVTQTPKHLITATGQRVTLRCSPRSGDLSVYWYQQSLDQGLQFLIQYYNGEERAKGNILERFSAQQFPDLHSELNLSSLELGDSALYFCASSGSRDGPYEQYFGPGTRLTVT.